The 32 T cell receptor beta chains below all came from one sample that was sequenced in a study of shared clonotypes between healthy human individuals (dated by TCRdb to 2020 to 2021). For the CD8 naive samples, CD45RO-negative cells were positively selected for CCR7, yielding a CD45RA+CCR7+ population from which TemRA cells were excluded. The receptor library was made with the immunoSEQ multiplex PCR assay. Held by TCRdb, this immuneACCESS table contains in-frame sequences only and omits some clones. Under half of the omission traces to an unresolved V gene where checked; the cause of the rest is unknown. The sample has about 870,000 clones on record, about 91% of them singletons. More than 20% of the sample is taken by the ten largest. Specimen: naive CD8+ T cells sorted from blood. The sample's cell subset or site label, decoded: CD45RA+CCR7+. All receptors come from a man aged 30-40 years in good health.

The V call is TRBV28, the J call TRBJ2-7; TRBD1 might be the D (5 bases). This CDR3 has 14 amino acids. V lost 1 base and J lost 6, with 13 bases in between. Looked up from germline, CDR1 is MDHEN and CDR2 is SYDVKM. The chain's CDR3 is CASSLSNNRLEQYF. The CDR3 DNA sequence: TGTGCCAGCAGTTTATCCAACAACAGGCTCGAGCAGTACTTC.

The chain couples TRBV10-3 to TRBJ2-7; 9 bases agree with TRBD1. CDR1 and CDR2 from the germline V gene are ENHRY and SYGVKD. J lost 1 base, V lost 5 bases, and 12 bases had no gene match. The CDR3 runs 17 residues. CDR3 amino acids: CAISLERDRVGSYEQYF. The CDR3 DNA reads as TGTGCCATCAGTCTGGAAAGGGACAGGGTTGGGTCCTACGAGCAGTACTTC.

The V gene is TRBV6-5, the J gene TRBJ2-7; D uncertain. The V and J ends lost 5 bases and 4 bases respectively, with 6 bases between them. The germline gives CDR1 MNHEY, CDR2 SVGAGI. The length of the CDR3 is 11 residues. CDR3 DNA: TGTGCCAGCAGTATTGGTTACGAGCAGTACTTC. Amino acids: CASSIGYEQYF.

The chain recombines TRBV27 with TRBJ2-2, with 8 bases fitting TRBD1. Germline assignment: CDR1 MNHEY and CDR2 SMNVEV (reference sequence). V was clipped by 6 bases and J by 6 bases; unmatched bases: 3. The CDR3 totals 13 residues. For the CDR3, the DNA is TGTGCCAGCAGCCGACAGGGGCCCGGGGAGCTGTTTTTT. Its protein is CASSRQGPGELFF.

V is TRBV2 and J is TRBJ2-1; TRBD1 might be the D (6 bases). With 6 bases removed from V and 8 bases from J, the gap between germline ends came to 11 bases. Germline V gene lookup returns CDR1 SNHLY and CDR2 FYNNEI. This CDR3 spans 12 amino acids. The CDR3 DNA follows: TGTGCCAGCAGGGGGGCCGAAGATGAGCAGTTCTTC. Its protein is CASRGAEDEQFF.

The chain uses TRBV5-1 and TRBJ2-3, with TRBD1 identical over 7 bases. The CDR3 runs 15 residues. Germline-derived CDR1 and CDR2 are SGHRS and YFSETQ. V was pared by 3 bases and J by 1 base, with 5 bases of the junction left unmatched. The CDR3 DNA sequence: TGCGCCAGCAGCTGGGGGACAGTCCGCACAGATACGCAGTATTTT. This sequence encodes CASSWGTVRTDTQYF.

In its sample, this clone was seen once. V gene TRBV9 combines with J gene TRBJ2-3, with a weak D call TRBD2 (7 bases). This CDR3 is 18 amino acids long. The germline gives CDR1 SGDLS, CDR2 YYNGEE. Trimming left V 3 bases short and J 0 bases short, with 20 bases between. CDR3 loop: CASSESPRAGASTDTQYF. In DNA form, the CDR3 reads TGTGCCAGCAGCGAATCCCCGCGTGCGGGGGCTAGCACAGATACGCAGTATTTT.

This chain links TRBV10-1 with TRBJ2-1, with D possibly being TRBD2 (6 bases). V gave up 6 bases and J gave up 8 bases, with 14 bases separating them. The CDR3 extends over 13 amino acids. CDR1 and CDR2 from the germline V gene are WNHNN and SYGVQD (reference sequence). The CDR3 DNA follows: TGCGCCAGCAGCCGTGGGACTTCGGATGAGCAGTTCTTC. Translation: CASSRGTSDEQFF.

The rearrangement joins TRBV7-2 to TRBJ2-7; a weak D match, TRBD2 (6 bases). CDR1 and CDR2 (germline): SGHTA, FQGNSA. V lost 5 bases to trimming and J lost 2 bases, with 22 bases between them. CDR3 length equals 17 residues. This CDR3 is CASSPHGGTAGTYEQYF. The CDR3 DNA reads TGTGCCAGCAGCCCCCACGGAGGGACGGCCGGAACCTACGAGCAGTACTTC.

This chain connects TRBV4-1 to TRBJ2-7, with a weak D call TRBD2 (5 bases). The CDR3 runs to 16 residues. CDR1 and CDR2 from the germline V gene are MGHRA and YSYEKL. The germline V and J ends were trimmed by 4 bases and 5 bases, with 21 bases remaining between them. The CDR3 sequence is CASSPPLGIRPHEQYF. In DNA, the CDR3 is TGCGCCAGCAGCCCGCCACTAGGCATCCGACCACACGAGCAGTACTTC.

This chain connects TRBV7-9 to TRBJ2-1; 8 bases match TRBD1. The length of the CDR3 is 14 residues. Germline CDR1 and CDR2: SEHNR and FQNEAQ (reference sequence). With 5 bases clipped from V and 7 bases from J, the junction kept 7 bases outside the gene matches. CDR3 sequence: CASSPPRTGNEQFF. CDR3 coding DNA: TGTGCCAGCAGCCCCCCCCGGACAGGGAATGAGCAGTTCTTC.

The chain couples TRBV27 to TRBJ2-1; D remains ambiguous. The CDR3 runs 15 residues. V lost 3 bases to trimming and J lost 0 bases, with 9 bases between them. The germline CDR1 and CDR2 sequences are MNHEY and SMNVEV (reference sequence). The DNA of the CDR3 is TGTGCCAGCAGTTTCGGCGTAATCTCCTACAATGAGCAGTTCTTC. It encodes CASSFGVISYNEQFF.

The V gene is TRBV28, the J gene TRBJ2-1; D ambiguous. Germline V gene data show CDR1 as MDHEN and CDR2 as SYDVKM. The CDR3 loop spans 13 amino acids. V lost 3 bases and J lost 7, with 10 bases in between. DNA for the CDR3: TGTGCCAGCAGTTTTGGGGTCGTAAATGAGCAGTTCTTC. It specifies CASSFGVVNEQFF. Using reference TRBV28 and TRBJ2-1 for the parts outside the CDR3, the full variable domain is DVKVTQSSRYLVKRTGEKVFLECVQDMDHENMFWYRQDPGLGLRLIYFSYDVKMKEKGDIPEGYSVSREKKERFSLILESASTNQTSMYLCASSFGVVNEQFFGPGTRLTVL.

The chain couples TRBV7-9 to TRBJ1-1, with 7 positions matching TRBD1. The junction had 8 bases not matched to a gene; V was cut back by 5 bases and J by 5 bases. The CDR3 is made up of 14 amino acids. CDR1 and CDR2 (germline): SEHNR, FQNEAQ (reference sequence). The CDR3 here is CASSPSTGLTEAFF. The CDR3 coding sequence is TGTGCCAGCAGCCCCTCGACAGGGTTGACTGAAGCTTTCTTT.

V and J are TRBV7-8 and TRBJ2-5; the match to TRBD1 covers 8 bases. The CDR3 loop spans 13 amino acids. Germline trimming cut 5 bases from V and 5 bases from J; bases unmatched to any gene: 4. CDR1 is SGHVS, CDR2 FQNEAQ, per germline. CDR3 residues: CASSPRGRETQYF. As DNA, the CDR3 is TGTGCCAGCAGCCCCAGGGGGCGGGAGACCCAGTACTTC. The full variable domain, in which reference TRBV7-8 and TRBJ2-5 provide the parts outside the CDR3, is GAGVSQSPRYKVAKRGQDVALRCDPISGHVSLFWYQQALGQGPEFLTYFQNEAQLDKSGLPSDRFFAERPEGSVSTLKIQRTQQEDSAVYLCASSPRGRETQYFGPGTRLLVL.

The chain is built from TRBV4-1 and TRBJ2-5; TRBD2 might be the D (5 bases). Deletions cut 2 bases from V and 1 base from J, with 8 bases between. This CDR3 is built from 14 residues. Germline V gives CDR1 MGHRA, CDR2 YSYEKL. CDR3 sequence (DNA): TGCGCCAGCAGCCAATCGCGGGCCCAAGAGACCCAGTACTTC. This codes for CASSQSRAQETQYF.

This rearrangement joins TRBV28 to TRBJ1-4; perhaps TRBD1 as D (5 bases). The CDR3 is made up of 13 amino acids. The ends were cut back, 8 bases at V and 7 bases at J, with 14 bases in the middle. CDR1 MDHEN and CDR2 SYDVKM come from the germline V gene. The CDR3 bases are TGTGCCAGCCAGGTGGGGGGGGTTGAAAAACTGTTTTTT. It encodes CASQVGGVEKLFF. The full variable domain, in which reference TRBV28 and TRBJ1-4 provide the parts outside the CDR3, is DVKVTQSSRYLVKRTGEKVFLECVQDMDHENMFWYRQDPGLGLRLIYFSYDVKMKEKGDIPEGYSVSREKKERFSLILESASTNQTSMYLCASQVGGVEKLFFGSGTQLSVL.

The genes are TRBV19 and TRBJ2-2; D might be TRBD1 (6 bases). V was clipped by 4 bases and J by 6 bases, with 18 bases between them. The CDR3 spans 16 residues. The germline gives CDR1 LNHDA, CDR2 SQIVND (reference sequence). The CDR3 DNA follows: TGTGCCAGTAGTAGTAACAGGGAAGGGTTCTCCGGGGAGCTGTTTTTT. As protein: CASSSNREGFSGELFF.

CDR3: CASAGTSSYNEQFF. CDR3 coding DNA: TGTGCCAGCGCCGGGACTAGCTCCTACAATGAGCAGTTCTTC. The chain links TRBV2 to TRBJ2-1; 8 bases fit TRBD2. J was trimmed by 0 bases and V by 8 bases; bases with no gene match: 3. Germline V CDR1 and CDR2: SNHLY, FYNNEI. The CDR3 has 14 amino acids.

This sequence joins TRBV11-2 and TRBJ2-7; TRBD1 is a possible D gene (6 bases). V lost 1 base to trimming and J lost 6 bases, with 7 bases between them. The CDR3 consists of 12 residues. The germline CDR1 and CDR2 sequences are SGHAT and FQNNGV. The CDR3 loop is CASSLGGLEQYF. CDR3 DNA sequence: TGTGCCAGCAGCTTAGGGGGGCTCGAGCAGTACTTC. Based on the CDR3 plus reference TRBV11-2 and TRBJ2-7, the full variable domain is EAGVAQSPRYKIIEKRQSVAFWCNPISGHATLYWYQQILGQGPKLLIQFQNNGVVDDSQLPKDRFSAERLKGVDSTLKIQPAKLEDSAVYLCASSLGGLEQYFGPGTRLTVT.

V is TRBV13 and J is TRBJ1-4; D is uncertain. Germline CDR1 and CDR2: PRHDT and FYEKMQ (reference sequence). This CDR3 region has 17 residues. V lost 1 base and J 5 bases, leaving 17 bases between the germline ends. CDR3 sequence reads: CASSLAHEKLPNEKLFF. The CDR3 DNA sequence: TGTGCCAGCAGCTTAGCCCACGAAAAGCTCCCGAATGAAAAACTGTTTTTT.

The CDR3: CASSLLGGGGTEAFF. The DNA of the CDR3 is TGTGCCAGCAGTTTACTTGGGGGAGGGGGCACTGAAGCTTTCTTT. The gene calls are TRBV27 and TRBJ1-1, with D tentatively TRBD1 (6 bases). This CDR3 is built from 15 residues. Deletions cut 2 bases from V and 4 bases from J, with 14 bases between. Germline values: CDR1 MNHEY, CDR2 SMNVEV (reference sequence).

The chain recombines TRBV28 with TRBJ2-7; TRBD2 is a possible D gene (6 bases). Germline V gene lookup returns CDR1 MDHEN and CDR2 SYDVKM. V lost 7 bases and J lost 3, with 19 bases in between. The CDR3 has 15 amino acids. CDR3 residues: CASTKIPGARYEQYF. The CDR3 DNA sequence: TGTGCCAGCACTAAAATCCCGGGAGCGCGCTACGAGCAGTACTTC.

This clone appeared once. The chain is built from TRBV7-9 and TRBJ2-2, with 8 bases aligning to TRBD1. The CDR3 extends over 15 amino acids. The ends lost 6 bases at V and 5 bases at J; junction bases unmatched: 8. The germline CDR1 and CDR2 sequences are SEHNR and FQNEAQ (reference sequence). The CDR3 bases are TGTGCCAGCAGAACCGACAGGGGAGAGACCGGGGAGCTGTTTTTT. It encodes CASRTDRGETGELFF. The whole variable domain, remainder taken from reference TRBV7-9 and TRBJ2-2, is DTGVSQNPRHKITKRGQNVTFRCDPISEHNRLYWYRQTLGQGPEFLTYFQNEAQLEKSRLLSDRFSAERPKGSFSTLEIQRTEQGDSAMYLCASRTDRGETGELFFGEGSRLTVL.

The chain couples TRBV19 to TRBJ1-4; perhaps TRBD1 as D (6 bases). The length of the CDR3 is 15 residues. Germline CDR1 is LNHDA and CDR2 is SQIVND (reference sequence). V lost 5 bases and J 6 bases, leaving 16 bases between the germline ends. The CDR3 reads CASSLSGGFDEKLFF. The CDR3 coding sequence is TGTGCCAGTAGTCTTTCGGGGGGCTTTGATGAAAAACTGTTTTTT. Full variable domain (rest looked up from reference TRBV19 and TRBJ1-4): DGGITQSPKYLFRKEGQNVTLSCEQNLNHDAMYWYRQDPGQGLRLIYYSQIVNDFQKGDIAEGYSVSREKKESFPLTVTSAQKNPTAFYLCASSLSGGFDEKLFFGSGTQLSVL.

The chain carries TRBV13 and TRBJ2-1, with TRBD2 as a possible D gene (7 bases). The CDR3 length is 14 residues. The V gene lost 5 bases and the J gene lost 8 bases, with 16 bases spanning the gap. CDR1 and CDR2 (germline): PRHDT, FYEKMQ (reference sequence). The CDR3 DNA is TGTGCCAGCAGCCCTAGAGGGGGGGCCGATGAGCAGTTCTTC. Residues: CASSPRGGADEQFF.

CDR3 region: CASSLRLAGHEQYF. CDR3 DNA sequence: TGCGCCAGCAGCTTGAGACTAGCGGGGCACGAGCAGTACTTC. The chain is built from TRBV5-1 and TRBJ2-7; 11 nucleotides match TRBD2. CDR1 is SGHRS, CDR2 YFSETQ, per germline. The CDR3 contains 14 residues. With V trimmed by 1 base and J by 5 bases, 2 bases remained unmatched.

The chain combines TRBV28 with TRBJ1-1; D is unresolved. Trimming pared 1 base from V and 0 bases from J, leaving 3 bases between. CDR3 length equals 13 residues. The germline V gene has CDR1 MDHEN and CDR2 SYDVKM. The CDR3 sequence is CASSLFVNTEAFF. CDR3 sequence (DNA): TGTGCCAGCAGTTTATTCGTGAACACTGAAGCTTTCTTT.

As concerns this clone: This CDR3 is also generated by other DNA sequences in the sample. The rearrangement joins TRBV2 to TRBJ2-7; D unclear. Germline CDR1 SNHLY, CDR2 FYNNEI. V was cut by 6 bases and J by 4 bases, with 10 bases left in between. The CDR3 contains 12 residues. The CDR3 spells CASRGTRYEQYF. The CDR3 nucleotides are TGTGCCAGCAGGGGCACTCGTTACGAGCAGTACTTC.

The CDR3 DNA reads as TGTGCCAGCAGCGGGTGGAACGAGGAGACCCAGTACTTC. This sequence encodes CASSGWNEETQYF. The chain couples TRBV6-5 to TRBJ2-5; no clear D. This CDR3 spans 13 amino acids. Trimming pared 6 bases from V and 5 bases from J, leaving 13 bases between. The germline V gene encodes CDR1 MNHEY and CDR2 SVGAGI.

The chain uses TRBV15 and TRBJ2-6; D gene ambiguous. CDR3 length: 17 residues. Per the germline V gene, CDR1 is LNHNV and CDR2 is YYDKDF (reference sequence). V lost 0 bases and J 0 bases, leaving 9 bases between the germline ends. CDR3 sequence reads: CATSRDWGSSGANVLTF. CDR3 bases: TGTGCCACCAGCAGAGATTGGGGTAGCTCTGGGGCCAACGTCCTGACTTTC.

The chain links TRBV9 to TRBJ2-1, with 7 bases aligning to TRBD2. Germline CDR1 reads SGDLS; CDR2 reads YYNGEE. V was clipped by 3 bases and J by 0 bases; unmatched bases: 3. This CDR3 is built from 15 residues. CDR3 residues: CASSASGISYNEQFF. CDR3 coding DNA: TGTGCCAGCAGCGCTAGCGGTATCTCCTACAATGAGCAGTTCTTC.